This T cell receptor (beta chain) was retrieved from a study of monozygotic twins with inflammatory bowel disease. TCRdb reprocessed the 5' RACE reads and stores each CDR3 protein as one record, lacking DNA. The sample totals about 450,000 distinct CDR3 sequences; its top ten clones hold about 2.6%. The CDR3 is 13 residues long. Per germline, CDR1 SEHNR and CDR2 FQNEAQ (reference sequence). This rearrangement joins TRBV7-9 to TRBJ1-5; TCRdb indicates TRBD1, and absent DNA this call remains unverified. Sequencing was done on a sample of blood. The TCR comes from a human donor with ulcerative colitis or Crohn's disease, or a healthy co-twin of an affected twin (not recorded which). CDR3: CASSPNMGQPQHF.